The present T cell receptor (beta chain) was sequenced within a study of regulatory T cells in long-lasting Graves disease. As to this clonotype: A far larger clone is a single base away, which makes a read error likely.

Time point denoted: newly diagnosed GD, antithyroid drugs for less than 3 months. Construction of the TCR library relied on RNA isolated from PBMCs. Relying on iRepertoire HTBI primers and Arm-PCR of CDR3 regions, the team built TCR beta libraries. TCRdb called the multiplex PCR reads again in MiXCR, with one record for every CDR3 protein. This repertoire shows about 440,000 distinct CDR3 sequences, 16% found once; its top ten account for roughly 23%. Separately, the same data were catalogued under a study of T cells in Graves' hyperthyroidism and ophthalmopathy.

The sequence was collected from a woman between 18 and 30 years old with Graves disease. The input for sequencing was peripheral blood mononuclear cells (PBMCs), taken at new diagnosis, from a patient treated with antithyroid drugs.

As DNA, the CDR3 is TGTGCCAGCAGAAACCTAGGGGCTAGCGGGTCGGCCCAGTACTTC. Translation gives CASRNLGASGSAQYF. The J gene is TRBJ2-1, the V gene TRBV12-3 or TRBV12-4; 8 bases map to TRBD2. The J call is in doubt because the DNA end fits TRBJ2-5 better. This CDR3 has 15 amino acids.